The rows below give T cell receptor beta chains drawn from one sample of a study of T cells expressing NK-cell markers. TCRdb derives one entry per CDR3 protein from the 5' RACE reads, leaving out DNA. The sample has about 160,000 distinct CDR3 sequences; the top ten hold just over 20%. Sequencing used blood T cells: a sorted CD56 or NKG2C T cell subset, CD4+ or CD8+ T cells, or bulk PBMC T cells (not recorded which). All receptors derive from a man aged 18 to 69 in good health. The CDR3 runs from the conserved cysteine through the conserved F or W.

V gene	J gene	CDR3 length	CDR3 protein
TRBV7-4	TRBJ2-7	19	CASSLAVLNTGQGFYEQYF
TRBV27	TRBJ1-2	14	CASSLSRTVYGYTF
TRBV12-3/TRBV12-4	TRBJ2-3	17	CASPPGLAGALTDTQYF
TRBV5-6	TRBJ1-1	13	CASSSGLSTEAFF
TRBV20-1	TRBJ1-1	13	CSAREDGGLQAFF
TRBV5-1	TRBJ1-2	15	CASSADRGLAYGYTF
TRBV6-5	TRBJ2-3	15	CASSYEGSSTDTQYF
TRBV4-2	TRBJ2-1	17	CASSPEQRPSSYNEQFF
TRBV7-9	TRBJ1-3	16	CASSPLTGLSGNTIYF
TRBV30	TRBJ2-3	13	CAWSVLQGDTQYF
TRBV19	TRBJ2-7	16	CASSIVWTGLIHEQYF
TRBV7-9	TRBJ2-1	16	CASSSTSLPPYNEQFF
TRBV5-6	TRBJ2-2	16	CASSHPRGRDTAELFF
TRBV28	TRBJ2-7	13	CASSLIGVYEQYF
TRBV6-7	TRBJ1-2	13	CASSLRRGCGYTF
TRBV7-3	TRBJ2-5	14	CASSPGGGLETQYF
TRBV12-3/TRBV12-4	TRBJ2-5	14	CASSSGQGAETQYF
TRBV12-3/TRBV12-4	TRBJ2-4	16	CASSPTSGGSGNIQYF
TRBV6-5	TRBJ2-2	17	CASSYSILGGRTGELFF
TRBV11-2	TRBJ2-1	11	CASSLVSEQFF
TRBV6-2/TRBV6-3	TRBJ2-1	17	CASSYETSGRSYNEQFF
TRBV7-6	TRBJ1-4	16	CASSLVPGADNEKLFF
TRBV7-6	TRBJ2-1	18	CASSFLQGDGTEVNEQFF
TRBV6-1	TRBJ2-2	15	CASSLGTVNTGELFF
TRBV9	TRBJ2-3	19	CASSVETSGTPGGTDTQYF
TRBV9	TRBJ2-1	15	CASSLRDRPTNEQFF
TRBV2	TRBJ2-7	14	CASSEKADPYEQYF
TRBV6-4	TRBJ2-7	15	CASSGLGPISYEQYF
TRBV12-3/TRBV12-4	TRBJ2-7	17	CASSLTLVGHSSYEQYF
TRBV4-1	TRBJ1-5	14	CASSQDPGVQPQHF
TRBV5-8	TRBJ2-4	16	CASSFGTSVAKNIQYF
TRBV2	TRBJ2-1	15	CASSEGGGQYNEQFF
TRBV3-1	TRBJ2-7	15	CASSQEGTAAYEQYF
TRBV6-5	TRBJ2-3	17	CASSYYTSGGAADTQYF
TRBV5-1	TRBJ2-7	15	CASSLVAGGPDEQYF
TRBV27	TRBJ1-1	14	CASSPTPGNTEAFF
TRBV7-8	TRBJ1-2	14	CASSNRGPGYGYTF